Presented here are 21 T cell receptor beta chains from one specimen sequenced in a study of blood T cell repertoires in COVID-19. Sequencing was performed with immunoSEQ multiplex PCR; in TCRdb, only in-frame clones are kept and a portion is missing. The sample carries around 220,000 clones, nearly 90% recorded once. Sequencing was carried out using peripheral blood. The receptors here all came from a woman between 40 and 55 years old who had recovered from COVID-19.

The chain recombines TRBV7-2 with TRBJ2-5; no clear D. The V end lost 3 bases, the J end lost 1 base, and 3 bases lay between the germline ends. The length of the CDR3 is 12 residues. Germline V gene data show CDR1 as SGHTA and CDR2 as FQGNSA. The CDR3 sequence is CASSFRQETQYF. The CDR3 nucleotides read TGTGCCAGCAGCTTCCGCCAAGAGACCCAGTACTTC.

The J gene is TRBJ1-3, the V gene TRBV4-3; a weak D match, TRBD1 (6 bases). CDR1 is LGHNA, CDR2 YSLEER, per germline. This CDR3 has 16 amino acids. V lost 4 bases and J lost 4, with 17 bases in between. CDR3 nucleotides: TGCGCCAGCAGCCCTAGTGGGACACCCAGGGGAAACACCATATATTTT. This sequence encodes CASSPSGTPRGNTIYF.

The chain recombines TRBV19 with TRBJ2-2, with TRBD2 matching 12 bases. J was trimmed by 5 bases and V by 6 bases; bases with no gene match: 7. This CDR3 comprises 16 residues. The germline gives CDR1 LNHDA, CDR2 SQIVND (reference sequence). CDR3: CASRSLAGGPTGELFF. The DNA of the CDR3 is TGTGCCAGTAGAAGCCTAGCGGGAGGGCCAACCGGGGAGCTGTTTTTT.

V and J are TRBV4-3 and TRBJ2-7, with D unclear. Looked up from germline, CDR1 is LGHNA and CDR2 is YSLEER. This CDR3 comprises 16 residues. The V end was cut by 0 bases, the J end by 1 base, with 13 bases between. CDR3 coding DNA: TGCGCCAGCAGCCAAGATCCTACAGATACATCCTACGAGCAGTACTTC. It codes for CASSQDPTDTSYEQYF.

The chain links TRBV9 to TRBJ2-1; 12 bases agree with TRBD2. The germline V gene has CDR1 SGDLS and CDR2 YYNGEE. Losses at the gene ends were 4 bases for V and 2 bases for J; bases not matched to a gene: 4. The CDR3 covers 16 residues. CDR3: CASSFRLAGAYNEQFF. CDR3 nucleotides: TGTGCCAGCAGCTTCAGACTAGCGGGGGCCTACAATGAGCAGTTCTTC. Complete variable domain (other parts from reference TRBV9 and TRBJ2-1): DSGVTQTPKHLITATGQRVTLRCSPRSGDLSVYWYQQSLDQGLQFLIQYYNGEERAKGNILERFSAQQFPDLHSELNLSSLELGDSALYFCASSFRLAGAYNEQFFGPGTRLTVL.

CDR3 coding DNA: TGTGCCAGCAGTCCAGGGGAATACTCCTATAATTCACCCCTCCACTTT. It is translated as CASSPGEYSYNSPLHF. This rearrangement joins TRBV4-2 to TRBJ1-6; a possible D gene is TRBD1 (6 bases). The V end was cut by 6 bases, the J end by 0 bases, with 12 bases between. This CDR3 has 16 residues. Germline V gene lookup returns CDR1 LGHNA and CDR2 YNFKEQ.

This chain uses TRBV28 with TRBJ2-5; D might be TRBD1 (6 bases). The length of the CDR3 is 12 residues. The germline CDR1 and CDR2 sequences are MDHEN and SYDVKM. Trimming cost V 11 bases and J 4 bases, with 14 bases left between them. The CDR3 here is CAAGGLGETQYF. Here the CDR3 DNA reads TGTGCCGCTGGGGGCCTGGGAGAGACCCAGTACTTC.

This sequence joins TRBV5-4 and TRBJ2-1, with 13 bases that match TRBD2. V shed 3 bases and J 5 bases; nucleotides not matched to a gene: 5. The CDR3 is 16 amino acids. Germline CDR1 and CDR2: SGHNT and YYREEE (reference sequence). The CDR3 sequence: CASSSLAGGENNEQFF. CDR3 DNA sequence: TGTGCCAGCAGCTCACTAGCGGGGGGGGAGAACAATGAGCAGTTCTTC.

The genes are TRBV5-1 and TRBJ1-2; TRBD1 might be the D (5 bases). Germline CDR1 SGHRS, CDR2 YFSETQ. V was cut by 2 bases and J by 6 bases, with 17 bases left in between. The CDR3 length is 15 residues. The CDR3 spells CASSFQGDVGHGYTF. CDR3 sequence (DNA): TGCGCCAGCAGCTTCCAAGGGGATGTGGGGCATGGCTACACCTTC.

The V gene is TRBV19, the J gene TRBJ1-6; tentative D call: TRBD1 (6 bases). The V gene's germline CDR1 is LNHDA and CDR2 SQIVND (reference sequence). Deletions cut 2 bases from V and 10 bases from J, with 12 bases between. The CDR3 loop spans 14 amino acids. The CDR3 DNA reads TGTGCCAGTAGTATAACAGGGAAGGGATCACCCCTCCACTTT. This codes for CASSITGKGSPLHF.

The V call is TRBV5-1, the J call TRBJ2-1; 8 nucleotides agree with TRBD1. The CDR3 is 16 residues long. The germline gives CDR1 SGHRS, CDR2 YFSETQ. J gave up 7 bases and V 3 bases, and 12 bases lay outside the gene matches. CDR3 sequence (DNA): TGCGCCAGCAGCTCCGGGTGGTCAGGGGGCTGGAATGAGCAGTTCTTC. Its protein product is CASSSGWSGGWNEQFF.

This clone was seen once. The rearrangement joins TRBV30 to TRBJ1-3; the match to TRBD1 covers 10 bases. The germline CDR1 and CDR2 sequences are GTSNPN and SVGIG (reference sequence). The CDR3 runs to 15 residues. Trimming removed 3 bases from V and 2 bases from J; junction bases left unmatched: 4. The CDR3 DNA is TGTGCCTGGAGCTTTGGGACAGGGGCTGGAAACACCATATATTTT. Protein product: CAWSFGTGAGNTIYF.

The V gene is TRBV19, the J gene TRBJ1-3; 9 bases map to TRBD1. Germline V gene data show CDR1 as LNHDA and CDR2 as SQIVND (reference sequence). The CDR3 covers 16 residues. J lost 6 bases, V lost 3 bases, and 9 bases had no gene match. The CDR3 spells CASSMGDRACVNTIYF. The CDR3 nucleotides read TGTGCCAGTAGTATGGGGGACAGGGCCTGTGTAAACACCATATATTTT.

V gene TRBV11-1 combines with J gene TRBJ2-7; 8 nucleotides line up with TRBD1. V gave up 4 bases and J gave up 3 bases; unmatched junction bases: 11. The germline gives CDR1 SGHAT, CDR2 FQDESV (reference sequence). This CDR3 has 16 residues. CDR3 protein: CASSSSTGVSGYEQYF. DNA of the CDR3: TGTGCCAGCAGCTCCTCGACAGGGGTAAGTGGCTACGAGCAGTACTTC.

The chain employs TRBV14 and TRBJ1-1; 8 bases line up with TRBD1. The CDR3 extends over 13 amino acids. Germline trimming cut 4 bases from V and 5 bases from J; bases unmatched to any gene: 3. CDR1 and CDR2 from the germline V gene are SGHDN and FVKESK. The CDR3 DNA reads TGTGCCAGCAGCCGTACAGGGGGGACTGAAGCTTTCTTT. It codes for CASSRTGGTEAFF.

This chain links TRBV15 with TRBJ1-4, with 8 nucleotides matching TRBD1. With V trimmed by 2 bases and J by 8 bases, 4 bases remained unmatched. Germline CDR1 and CDR2: LNHNV and YYDKDF (reference sequence). The CDR3 totals 14 residues. CDR3 DNA sequence: TGTGCCACCAGCAGACAGGGGGCGCGGGAAAAACTGTTTTTT. Protein sequence: CATSRQGAREKLFF.

CDR3 region: CASSLSGFKDYEQYF. DNA of the CDR3: TGCGCCAGCAGCTTATCCGGGTTTAAGGACTACGAGCAGTACTTC. The V gene is TRBV5-1, the J gene TRBJ2-7; D unclear. The V gene lost 2 bases and the J gene lost 3 bases, with 15 bases spanning the gap. Looked up from germline, CDR1 is SGHRS and CDR2 is YFSETQ. This CDR3 is built from 15 residues.

The chain carries TRBV11-2 and TRBJ2-7; 14 positions agree with TRBD2. CDR1 and CDR2 from the germline V gene are SGHAT and FQNNGV. The CDR3 totals 15 residues. V lost 5 bases, J lost 2 bases, and 2 bases stayed unmatched. CDR3 coding DNA: TGTGCCAGCAGCGAGGGACTAGCGGGGGCCTACGAGCAGTACTTC. Translation gives CASSEGLAGAYEQYF.

About this clone: Its ends do not fully match the called genes, so a read error is possible. V is TRBV9 and J is TRBJ2-2; TRBD2 agrees at 9 bases. This CDR3 is built from 17 residues. The germline gives CDR1 SGDLS, CDR2 YYNGEE. CDR3 protein: CARSVSFAGGQGGELFF. The DNA for the CDR3 is TGTGCCCGCAGCGTTTCCTTCGCGGGGGGGCAAGGCGGGGAGCTGTTTTTT.

V gene TRBV11-2 combines with J gene TRBJ2-1; tentatively, D is TRBD1 (5 bases). The CDR3 loop spans 14 amino acids. Germline V gene lookup returns CDR1 SGHAT and CDR2 FQNNGV. Trimming shortened V by 3 bases and J by 5 bases, and 11 bases separated the two germline ends. CDR3 region: CASSLRTPNNEQFF. In DNA form, the CDR3 reads TGTGCCAGCAGCTTGCGGACACCCAACAATGAGCAGTTCTTC.

The J gene is TRBJ1-2, the V gene TRBV29-1; maybe TRBD1 (5 bases). The CDR3 contains 12 residues. V shed 4 bases and J shed 4 bases, with 10 bases lying between them. CDR1 is SQVTM and CDR2 is ANQGSEA in the germline V gene. For the CDR3, the DNA is TGCAGCGTTGCTACAGGCCGCTATGGCTACACCTTC. This sequence encodes CSVATGRYGYTF.